Below, 10 T cell receptor beta chains from the same sample are listed, as sequenced in a study of control samples from healthy donors and cancer patients (dated by TCRdb to the early 2020s). Receptor libraries were prepared by the immunoSEQ multiplex PCR assay. TCRdb re-hosts the immuneACCESS table, in-frame sequences only. Its copies lack some clones; in the studies checked, an unresolved V gene accounts for under half of them, and the cause for the rest is not known. This sample holds about 44,000 clones; around 87% were observed only once. The biggest ten clones account for roughly 10% of the sample. The sample was PBMCs. The origin of the receptors is a woman aged 55-70 years with lung cancer.

The J gene is TRBJ2-1, the V gene TRBV24-1; the match to TRBD1 covers 7 bases. The CDR3 sequence is 15 residues long. Germline CDR1 KGHDR, CDR2 SFDVKD. The junction had 11 bases not matched to a gene; V was cut back by 6 bases and J by 7 bases. This CDR3 is CATSIYNRGSNEQFF. The CDR3 DNA reads TGTGCCACCAGTATCTATAACAGGGGATCGAATGAGCAGTTCTTC.

The gene calls are TRBV6-5 and TRBJ2-2; D uncertain. This CDR3 is built from 15 residues. The germline V gene has CDR1 MNHEY and CDR2 SVGAGI. V was shortened by 4 bases and J by 6 bases, with 15 bases between the two germline ends. The CDR3 is CASSSLLRVAGELFF. The CDR3 DNA sequence: TGTGCCAGCAGTTCCCTACTTCGGGTGGCCGGGGAGCTGTTTTTT.

The rearrangement joins TRBV5-1 to TRBJ2-5, with TRBD2 as a possible D gene (6 bases). Germline V lookup: CDR1 SGHRS, CDR2 YFSETQ. Trimming cost V 0 bases and J 5 bases, with 17 bases left between them. This CDR3 region has 16 residues. The CDR3 region is CASSLGALADPETQYF. DNA for the CDR3: TGCGCCAGCAGCTTGGGGGCGTTAGCGGATCCTGAGACCCAGTACTTC. The full variable domain, in which reference TRBV5-1 and TRBJ2-5 provide the parts outside the CDR3, is KAGVTQTPRYLIKTRGQQVTLSCSPISGHRSVSWYQQTPGQGLQFLFEYFSETQRNKGNFPGRFSGRQFSNSRSEMNVSTLELGDSALYLCASSLGALADPETQYFGPGTRLLVL.

The chain joins TRBV9 to TRBJ2-5; the D gene is possibly TRBD2 (7 bases). Trimming removed 3 bases at V and 5 bases at J, with 14 bases between. Germline-derived CDR1 and CDR2 are SGDLS and YYNGEE. The CDR3 contains 14 residues. CDR3 amino acids: CASSERGGGETQYF. The CDR3 region has the DNA TGTGCCAGCAGCGAGCGCGGGGGCGGGGAGACCCAGTACTTC. Combining the CDR3 with reference TRBV9 and TRBJ2-5 gives the whole variable domain DSGVTQTPKHLITATGQRVTLRCSPRSGDLSVYWYQQSLDQGLQFLIQYYNGEERAKGNILERFSAQQFPDLHSELNLSSLELGDSALYFCASSERGGGETQYFGPGTRLLVL.

The chain has TRBV28 and TRBJ2-7; 11 positions agree with TRBD2. V lost 6 bases, J lost 4 bases, and 8 bases stayed unmatched. Per the germline V gene, CDR1 is MDHEN and CDR2 is SYDVKM. This CDR3 is built from 15 residues. The CDR3 loop reads CASRKGTSGQYEQYF. The DNA of the CDR3 is TGTGCCAGCAGGAAAGGGACTAGCGGACAGTACGAGCAGTACTTC.

This clone has a handful of counts. This chain links TRBV14 with TRBJ2-3; the match to TRBD2 covers 8 bases. CDR1 and CDR2 (germline): SGHDN, FVKESK. V was clipped by 1 base and J by 6 bases; unmatched bases: 0. The CDR3 totals 13 residues. CDR3 residues: CASSQAGGDTQYF. The CDR3 coding sequence is TGTGCCAGCAGCCAAGCGGGAGGGGATACGCAGTATTTT.

The chain combines TRBV4-1 with TRBJ1-5; the D is unclear. The V end was cut by 0 bases, the J end by 9 bases, with 12 bases between. Per the germline V gene, CDR1 is MGHRA and CDR2 is YSYEKL. This CDR3 contains 14 residues. The CDR3 DNA is TGCGCCAGCAGCCAAGAGAGGGCGTCGGGGCCCCAGCATTTT. Protein sequence: CASSQERASGPQHF.

The V gene is TRBV7-9, the J gene TRBJ2-7; D uncertain. In germline, CDR1 is SEHNR, CDR2 FQNEAQ (reference sequence). CDR3 length: 12 residues. V lost 4 bases and J 4 bases, leaving 8 bases between the germline ends. The CDR3 DNA reads as TGTGCCAGCAGCTCGACGGTATACGAGCAGTACTTC. Its protein product is CASSSTVYEQYF.

The chain carries TRBV11-2 and TRBJ2-5; D tentatively reads TRBD1 or TRBD2 (6 bases each). The CDR3 is made up of 14 amino acids. Germline loops: CDR1 SGHAT, CDR2 FQNNGV. Deletions cut 7 bases from V and 2 bases from J, with 14 bases between. CDR3 amino acids: CASNIRRGQETQYF. The DNA for the CDR3 is TGTGCCAGCAACATCAGGAGGGGGCAAGAGACCCAGTACTTC.

The J gene is TRBJ2-3, the V gene TRBV29-1, with 11 bases that match TRBD2. The CDR3 length is 17 residues. CDR1 is SQVTM and CDR2 is ANQGSEA in the germline V gene. V shed 4 bases, J shed 3 bases, and the junction held 12 bases outside the gene matches. The CDR3, as DNA: TGCAGCGTTGGGTGGACTAGCGGGTTTTTAGGGACAGATACGCAGTATTTT. Translated, it gives CSVGWTSGFLGTDTQYF.